One sample yielded the 30 T cell receptor beta chains listed below, sequenced in a study of regulatory T cells in long-lasting Graves disease. Time point noted: newly diagnosed GD, antithyroid drugs for less than 3 months. Isolated PBMC RNA provided the starting material for the TCR library. Both iRepertoire HTBI primers and Arm-PCR of CDR3 regions were used to build the TCR beta libraries. Via MiXCR, TCRdb re-called the multiplex PCR reads, giving one row per CDR3 protein. The table shows about 430,000 distinct CDR3 sequences, with approximately 15% occurring only once. Separately, the same data were catalogued under a study of T cells in Graves' hyperthyroidism and ophthalmopathy.

Sequencing used peripheral blood mononuclear cells (PBMCs), obtained at new diagnosis, from a patient treated with antithyroid drugs. Receptors originate from a woman aged 40 to 49 with Graves disease.

This clonotype was found many times. This chain uses TRBV27 with TRBJ2-1; 16 nucleotides agree with TRBD2. The J segment lost 7 bases and the V segment lost 2 bases, leaving 14 bases of the junction unmatched. Looked up from germline, CDR1 is MNHEY and CDR2 is SMNVEV (reference sequence). This CDR3 has 20 amino acids. The CDR3 loop reads CASSLLSGTSGRAAKNEQFF. Here the CDR3 DNA reads TGTGCCAGCAGTTTACTCTCCGGGACTAGCGGGAGGGCCGCTAAGAATGAGCAGTTCTTC.

Concerning this clonotype: A read error may be the cause here, since a much bigger clone is one base away. The V call is TRBV6-9, the J call TRBJ1-1, with D hard to call. The CDR3 spans 13 residues. Germline V gene sequence: CDR1 MNHGY, CDR2 SVAAGI. Trimming took off 3 bases at V and 4 bases at J, with 9 bases between the two ends. The CDR3 sequence: CASSYGLTTEAFF. CDR3 nucleotides: TGTGCCAGCAGTTACGGGCTGACCACTGAAGCTTTCTTT.

This clonotype came up many times. The chain uses TRBV2 and TRBJ2-7; D perhaps matches TRBD1 (6 bases). The CDR3 has 14 amino acids. V was clipped by 7 bases and J by 6 bases, with 19 bases between them. Germline loops: CDR1 SNHLY, CDR2 FYNNEI. The CDR3 loop reads CASTKDSVSLEQYF. The CDR3 bases are TGTGCCAGCACCAAGGACAGTGTAAGCCTCGAGCAGTACTTC.

In the case of this clonotype: With only one base between it and a far larger clone, this is likely a read error. The rearrangement links TRBV11-3 to TRBJ2-3; no firm D call. V dropped 5 bases and J dropped 4 bases, with 16 bases sitting between them. Germline V gene data show CDR1 as SGHNT and CDR2 as YENEEA. The CDR3 has 15 amino acids. CDR3 residues: CASSLLSRRSDTQYF. The CDR3 DNA follows: TGTGCCAGCAGCCTTTTGTCTCGCCGGTCAGATACGCAGTATTTT. The variable domain in full, with the rest retrieved from reference TRBV11-3 and TRBJ2-3, is EAGVVQSPRYKIIEKKQPVAFWCNPISGHNTLYWYLQNLGQGPELLIRYENEEAVDDSQLPKDRFSAERLKGVDSTLKIQPAELGDSAVYLCASSLLSRRSDTQYFGPGTRLTVL.

This clonotype was found many times. The J gene is TRBJ2-1, the V gene TRBV11-2; D perhaps matches TRBD1 (6 bases). Germline CDR1 and CDR2: SGHAT and FQNNGV. The ends were cut back, 2 bases at V and 7 bases at J, with 15 bases in the middle. The CDR3 covers 15 residues. The CDR3 protein is CASSLNRQGFNEQFF. Written as DNA, the CDR3 is TGTGCCAGCAGCTTAAACAGGCAGGGGTTTAATGAGCAGTTCTTC.

The chain recombines TRBV14 with TRBJ1-1, with D tentatively TRBD1 (5 bases). From germline, CDR1 is SGHDN and CDR2 FVKESK. V was shortened by 2 bases and J by 6 bases, with 10 bases between the two germline ends. This CDR3 is built from 13 residues. CDR3 sequence reads: CASSQRWDPEAFF. CDR3 DNA sequence: TGTGCCAGCAGCCAAAGGTGGGACCCTGAAGCTTTCTTT. Supplemented by reference TRBV14 and TRBJ1-1, the full variable domain reads EAGVTQFPSHSVIEKGQTVTLRCDPISGHDNLYWYRRVMGKEIKFLLHFVKESKQDESGMPNNRFLAERTGGTYSTLKVQPAELEDSGVYFCASSQRWDPEAFFGQGTRLTVV.

This clonotype was seen at least ten times. The chain links TRBV27 to TRBJ2-7, with 9 bases matching TRBD1. CDR3 length equals 11 residues. Trimming took 5 bases from V and 12 from J; bases not matched to a gene: 5. Germline CDR1 MNHEY, CDR2 SMNVEV (reference sequence). CDR3 nucleotide sequence: TGTGCCAGCAGTCACGGGACAGGGACGTACTTC. This codes for CASSHGTGTYF.

The sample holds one count of this clonotype. The CDR3 region has the DNA TGTGCCAGCAGTTCCTCCCTTCTCACTAGCGGGACACGAACAGATACGCAGTATTTT. Protein product: CASSSSLLTSGTRTDTQYF. The rearrangement uses TRBV12-3 or TRBV12-4 and TRBJ2-3; 10 bases are a match to TRBD2. CDR3 size: 19 residues. V lost 4 bases, J lost 3 bases, and 16 bases stayed unmatched.

For the CDR3, the DNA is TGTGCCAGTAGTAGCCCTAGCGGGGAGGGCCGAGATACGCAGTATTTT. Residues: CASSSPSGEGRDTQYF. The chain combines TRBV19 with TRBJ2-3; 9 positions agree with TRBD2. The junction had 10 bases not matched to a gene; V was cut back by 4 bases and J by 5 bases. Germline V gives CDR1 LNHDA, CDR2 SQIVND (reference sequence). This CDR3 region has 16 residues.

The sample holds many counts of this clonotype. J is TRBJ2-5 and V is TRBV20-1; 9 bases are shared with TRBD2. The CDR3 extends over 16 amino acids. Germline V gene data show CDR1 as DFQATT and CDR2 as SNEGSKA (reference sequence). Trimming at V came to 0 bases and at J to 5 bases, leaving 10 bases not matched to a gene. The CDR3 region is CSARDVLAGVRETQYF. In nucleotides, the CDR3 is TGCAGTGCTAGAGATGTGTTAGCGGGAGTTAGGGAGACCCAGTACTTC.

This clonotype came up a few times. The chain joins TRBV4-1 to TRBJ2-3, with TRBD2 matching over 13 bases. The trim removed 2 bases at V and 6 bases at J, leaving 8 bases unmatched. The CDR3 consists of 17 residues. Germline assignment: CDR1 MGHRA and CDR2 YSYEKL. CDR3 residues: CASSQLRLAGGLDTQYF. CDR3 DNA: TGCGCCAGCAGCCAACTCCGACTAGCGGGAGGCCTGGATACGCAGTATTTT.

The chain carries TRBV4-1 and TRBJ1-3, with D hard to call. Germline V gene lookup returns CDR1 MGHRA and CDR2 YSYEKL. This CDR3 has 14 residues. V lost 5 bases, J lost 0 bases, and 8 bases lay in between. As DNA, the CDR3 is TGCGCCAGCAGCAAGACCTTCTCTGGAAACACCATATATTTT. It yields the protein CASSKTFSGNTIYF.

In the case of this clonotype: The junction departs from germline at one end; a sequencing error may be responsible. The CDR3: CASSITGQGNKKLFF. DNA for the CDR3: TGTGCCAGCAGCATCACGGGACAGGGTAATAAAAAACTGTTTTTT. The chain combines TRBV3-1 with TRBJ1-4; 9 bases fit TRBD1. The germline gives CDR1 LGHDT, CDR2 YNNKEL (reference sequence). This CDR3 is built from 15 residues.

This clonotype was observed many times. The rearrangement joins TRBV12-3 or TRBV12-4 to TRBJ1-2; 8 bases are a match to TRBD1. V was pared by 3 bases and J by 2 bases, with 8 bases of the junction left unmatched. There are 16 residues in the CDR3. The CDR3 DNA sequence: TGTGCCAGCAGTTTCGGGACAGGTGATCGGAACTATGGCTACACCTTC. Residues: CASSFGTGDRNYGYTF.

As for this clonotype: At one boundary the junction diverges from the germline segment, which might be a read error. The rearrangement uses TRBV5-1 and TRBJ2-1; 10 positions agree with TRBD1. Germline V gene lookup returns CDR1 SGHRS and CDR2 YFSETQ. This CDR3 is 15 amino acids long. The CDR3 DNA reads TGTGCCAGCAGCTTGGGGACAGGGGTTTTCGATGAGCAGTTCTTC. This translates into CASSLGTGVFDEQFF.

This clonotype was seen repeatedly, ten times or more. The chain links TRBV6-1 to TRBJ2-5, with 8 bases matching TRBD1. The germline CDR1 and CDR2 sequences are MNHNS and SASEGT. This CDR3 is 15 amino acids long. V trimming: 6 bases; J trimming: 5 bases; junction bases outside the gene matches: 11. In DNA form, the CDR3 reads TGTGCCAGCAGAAGAACAGGGGGTGTGGGGGAGACCCAGTACTTC. Protein sequence: CASRRTGGVGETQYF.

This clonotype was seen repeatedly, ten times or more. The chain is built from TRBV5-1 and TRBJ2-1; a possible D gene is TRBD1 (6 bases). The V end was cut by 5 bases, the J end by 5 bases, with 8 bases between. Germline V gene lookup returns CDR1 SGHRS and CDR2 YFSETQ. The CDR3 is 12 amino acids. The CDR3 spells CASRGDNNEQFF. CDR3 nucleotide sequence: TGCGCCAGCAGGGGGGACAACAATGAGCAGTTCTTC.

J is TRBJ2-1 and V is TRBV24-1; TRBD2 matches 8 bases. The V and J ends lost 2 bases and 8 bases, in that order; junction bases with no gene match: 7. Looked up from germline, CDR1 is KGHDR and CDR2 is SFDVKD. The CDR3 runs 15 residues. The CDR3 reads CATSDSASGLDEQFF. In DNA form, the CDR3 reads TGTGCCACCAGTGATTCGGCTAGCGGGTTGGATGAGCAGTTCTTC.

J is TRBJ2-1 and V is TRBV9; 9 bases align to TRBD2. The germline CDR1 and CDR2 sequences are SGDLS and YYNGEE. The CDR3 loop spans 14 amino acids. Trimming took 0 bases from V and 7 from J; bases not matched to a gene: 2. This chain's CDR3 is CASSVGTSVNEQFF. For the CDR3, the DNA is TGTGCCAGCAGCGTAGGGACTAGCGTGAATGAGCAGTTCTTC.

This clonotype was detected a few times. The chain recombines TRBV10-2 with TRBJ1-3, with 7 bases fitting TRBD1. In germline, CDR1 is WSHSY, CDR2 SAAADI. Trimming cost V 5 bases and J 2 bases; bases outside gene matches: 6. This CDR3 has 15 amino acids. CDR3 coding DNA: TGCGCCAGCAGTCAACAGGGGAGCGCTGGAAACACCATATATTTT. Encoded protein: CASSQQGSAGNTIYF.

The V and J genes are TRBV18 and TRBJ2-1, with TRBD2 matching over 7 bases. The trim removed 1 base at V and 9 bases at J, leaving 9 bases unmatched. This CDR3 spans 15 amino acids. Germline lookup yields CDR1 KGHSH and CDR2 LQKENI. The CDR3 is CASSPRGLGGSEQFF. The CDR3 nucleotides are TGTGCCAGCTCACCACGTGGACTAGGCGGGAGTGAGCAGTTCTTC. Variable domain in full (rest from reference TRBV18 and TRBJ2-1): NAGVMQNPRHLVRRRGQEARLRCSPMKGHSHVYWYRQLPEEGLKFMVYLQKENIIDESGMPKERFSAEFPKEGPSILRIQQVVRGDSAAYFCASSPRGLGGSEQFFGPGTRLTVL.

This clonotype was counted ten times or more. This sequence joins TRBV18 and TRBJ2-3; D ambiguous. Per germline, CDR1 KGHSH and CDR2 LQKENI. The CDR3 runs 14 residues. The ends were cut back, 2 bases at V and 1 base at J, with 7 bases in the middle. The CDR3 loop is CASSPFEGTDTQYF. The DNA for the CDR3 is TGTGCCAGCTCACCATTTGAAGGCACAGATACGCAGTATTTT. The full variable domain, in which reference TRBV18 and TRBJ2-3 provide the parts outside the CDR3, is NAGVMQNPRHLVRRRGQEARLRCSPMKGHSHVYWYRQLPEEGLKFMVYLQKENIIDESGMPKERFSAEFPKEGPSILRIQQVVRGDSAAYFCASSPFEGTDTQYFGPGTRLTVL.

This clonotype has ten or more counts. J is TRBJ2-2 and V is TRBV6-5; 9 nucleotides align to TRBD2. With V trimmed by 0 bases and J by 0 bases, 17 bases remained unmatched. The CDR3 sequence is 22 residues long. Germline V gives CDR1 MNHEY, CDR2 SVGAGI. The CDR3 sequence: CASSYSTLPLATSGTNTGELFF. CDR3 in DNA: TGTGCCAGCAGTTACTCAACCCTCCCGTTGGCGACTAGCGGCACGAACACCGGGGAGCTGTTTTTT.

The CDR3 nucleotides read TGCAGTGCTAGTCTGGCGGGAGTTTCTCTAGAGACCCAGTACTTC. It translates to CSASLAGVSLETQYF. The gene calls are TRBV20-1 and TRBJ2-5; TRBD2 matches at 7 bases. V trimming: 3 bases; J trimming: 4 bases; junction bases outside the gene matches: 11. CDR1 is DFQATT and CDR2 is SNEGSKA in the germline V gene (reference sequence). This CDR3 is built from 15 residues.

The genes are TRBV29-1 and TRBJ2-3; 11 bases match TRBD2. J gave up 0 bases and V 6 bases, and 5 bases lay outside the gene matches. Per germline, CDR1 SQVTM and CDR2 ANQGSEA. The CDR3 covers 15 residues. Here the CDR3 DNA reads TGCAGCGTAGTCATAGCGGGAGGGAGCACAGATACGCAGTATTTT. Its translation: CSVVIAGGSTDTQYF.

As to this clonotype: A far larger clone is only one base removed, so a read error is likely. The gene calls are TRBV6-1 and TRBJ2-1, with 11 bases fitting TRBD2. The CDR3 covers 13 residues. Germline lookup yields CDR1 MNHNS and CDR2 SASEGT. Germline trimming cut 6 bases from V and 10 bases from J; bases unmatched to any gene: 5. For the CDR3, the DNA is TGTGCCAGCAGGACTAGCGGGACCTACGAGCAGTTCTTC. Amino acid sequence: CASRTSGTYEQFF.

The chain's CDR3 is CASSPPQELGYTF. CDR3 nucleotides: TGTGCCAGCTCACCACCCCAGGAGTTGGGCTACACCTTC. This rearrangement joins TRBV18 to TRBJ1-2; D unclear. The CDR3 sequence is 13 residues long. Germline V CDR1 and CDR2: KGHSH, LQKENI. Deletions cut 0 bases from V and 8 bases from J, with 10 bases between.

This clonotype was recorded at least ten times. Germline and junction disagree at one end, which may indicate a read error. The gene calls are TRBV20-1 and TRBJ2-5, with 13 bases identical to TRBD2. Germline-derived CDR1 and CDR2 are DFQATT and SNEGSKA (reference sequence). CDR3 length: 19 amino acids. CDR3 loop: CSARAVGTSGTLAKETQYF. The CDR3 bases are TGCAGTGCCAGAGCGGTCGGGACTAGCGGGACCCTAGCCAAAGAGACCCAGTACTTC.

At least ten counts were recorded for this clonotype. The chain employs TRBV12-3 or TRBV12-4 and TRBJ1-1; 7 bases agree with TRBD1. CDR3 length: 15 residues. V shed 2 bases, J shed 4 bases, and the junction held 7 bases outside the gene matches. The DNA of the CDR3 is TGTGCCAGCAGTTTATCCAAGACAGGGACCACTGAAGCTTTCTTT. Translating gives CASSLSKTGTTEAFF.

The table lists this clonotype with a count of one. This could be a read error, since a much larger clone is one nucleotide away. The chain couples TRBV7-2 to TRBJ2-3; no clear D. The germline V gene has CDR1 SGHTA and CDR2 FQGNSA. The CDR3 loop spans 13 amino acids. CDR3 residues: CASNLFSSDTQYF. Written as DNA, the CDR3 is TGTGCCAGCAACTTATTTTCCTCAGATACGCAGTATTTT.